The next 17 T cell receptor beta chains were all read from a single sample in a study of blood T cell repertoires in COVID-19. Generated by immunoSEQ multiplex PCR, the TCRdb table keeps only in-frame clones and is missing some. The repertoire has 100,000 to 150,000 clones, 81% of them found once; the top ten carry approximately 8.7%. What was sequenced was peripheral blood. These receptors were collected from a woman in her fifties or sixties with active or convalescent COVID-19.

V and J are TRBV6-5 and TRBJ1-2, with 7 bases lining up with TRBD1. Trimming removed 6 bases from V and 3 bases from J; junction bases left unmatched: 7. The CDR3 has 14 residues. Germline assignment: CDR1 MNHEY and CDR2 SVGAGI. In DNA form, the CDR3 reads TGTGCCAGCAGCCGACAGGGATGGGACTATGGCTACACCTTC. As protein: CASSRQGWDYGYTF.

The chain uses TRBV28 and TRBJ2-7, with TRBD1 matching over 9 bases. The length of the CDR3 is 15 residues. Trimming removed 7 bases from V and 2 bases from J; junction bases left unmatched: 9. Germline-derived CDR1 and CDR2 are MDHEN and SYDVKM. The CDR3 loop is CASTPLQGAAYEQYF. The CDR3 nucleotides read TGTGCCAGCACTCCCCTACAGGGGGCAGCCTACGAGCAGTACTTC. Based on the CDR3 plus reference TRBV28 and TRBJ2-7, the full variable domain is DVKVTQSSRYLVKRTGEKVFLECVQDMDHENMFWYRQDPGLGLRLIYFSYDVKMKEKGDIPEGYSVSREKKERFSLILESASTNQTSMYLCASTPLQGAAYEQYFGPGTRLTVT.

This clone was picked up a small number of times. The chain is built from TRBV5-1 and TRBJ2-7; 9 bases agree with TRBD1. The V gene end was trimmed by 4 bases and the J gene end by 4 bases; junction bases not matched to a gene: 6. Looked up from germline, CDR1 is SGHRS and CDR2 is YFSETQ. The CDR3 is made up of 14 amino acids. CDR3 sequence reads: CASSRQGEGYEQYF. The CDR3 nucleotides are TGCGCCAGCAGCCGACAGGGGGAAGGGTACGAGCAGTACTTC.

The V call is TRBV5-1, the J call TRBJ2-1, with D uncertain. The V and J ends lost 1 base and 6 bases respectively, with 14 bases between them. CDR1 and CDR2 (germline): SGHRS, YFSETQ. This CDR3 spans 15 amino acids. The CDR3 DNA reads as TGCGCCAGCAGCTTGAGAACAGATCAAGGCAATGAGCAGTTCTTC. Translated, it gives CASSLRTDQGNEQFF.

By share, this clone ranks as large. This rearrangement joins TRBV7-2 to TRBJ2-3; 7 bases are a match to TRBD1. Germline CDR1 is SGHTA and CDR2 is FQGNSA. V lost 1 base and J lost 2; bases outside the gene matches: 3. The length of the CDR3 is 15 residues. The CDR3 sequence is CASSLGGQTTDTQYF. The CDR3 DNA sequence: TGTGCCAGCAGCTTAGGGGGACAGACCACAGATACGCAGTATTTT.

This chain uses TRBV30 with TRBJ1-6; perhaps TRBD1 as D (5 bases). This CDR3 has 14 residues. V lost 4 bases, J lost 7 bases, and 14 bases lay in between. From germline, CDR1 is GTSNPN and CDR2 SVGIG (reference sequence). The CDR3: CAWTPQTANSPLHF. The CDR3 region has the DNA TGTGCCTGGACCCCCCAGACAGCCAATTCACCCCTCCACTTT.

CDR3 in DNA: TGTGCCAGCAGCCCAGGACTAGCCGCGGAGACCCAGTACTTC. Its protein product is CASSPGLAAETQYF. This sequence joins TRBV7-2 and TRBJ2-5, with 8 bases lining up with TRBD2. With 5 bases clipped from V and 5 bases from J, the junction kept 7 bases outside the gene matches. Looked up from germline, CDR1 is SGHTA and CDR2 is FQGNSA. This CDR3 has 14 amino acids.

This clone was detected a few times. This specimen includes other DNA sequences encoding the same CDR3. The chain is built from TRBV2 and TRBJ1-5; 12 positions match TRBD1. The CDR3 has 16 amino acids. The V segment lost 4 bases and the J segment 2 bases; nucleotides outside the gene matches: 3. The germline gives CDR1 SNHLY, CDR2 FYNNEI. In DNA, the CDR3 is TGTGCCAGCAGTGGGGGACAGGGGGCCGGCAATCAGCCCCAGCATTTT. Translated: CASSGGQGAGNQPQHF. Together with reference TRBV2 and TRBJ1-5, the CDR3 gives the full variable domain: EPEVTQTPSHQVTQMGQEVILRCVPISNHLYFYWYRQILGQKVEFLVSFYNNEISEKSEIFDDQFSVERPDGSNFTLKIRSTKLEDSAMYFCASSGGQGAGNQPQHFGDGTRLSIL.

The chain links TRBV4-1 to TRBJ1-2; a weak D match, TRBD1 (6 bases). Per the germline V gene, CDR1 is MGHRA and CDR2 is YSYEKL. This CDR3 region has 15 residues. Trimming removed 2 bases at V and 4 bases at J, with 14 bases between. The CDR3 DNA follows: TGCGCCAGCAGCCAACAAATGCAGGGGACCTATGGCTACACCTTC. Translated, it gives CASSQQMQGTYGYTF.

The chain couples TRBV5-6 to TRBJ2-2; 7 bases align to TRBD1. The V gene end was trimmed by 4 bases and the J gene end by 6 bases; junction bases not matched to a gene: 6. This CDR3 has 14 residues. Germline V gene lookup returns CDR1 SGHDT and CDR2 YYEEEE. DNA of the CDR3: TGTGCCAGCAGCAACGACAGGGTTCCCGGGGAGCTGTTTTTT. It yields the protein CASSNDRVPGELFF.

This clone has only a few counts. This sequence joins TRBV27 and TRBJ1-6; 7 bases are shared with TRBD1. The CDR3 sequence is 15 residues long. The germline V gene has CDR1 MNHEY and CDR2 SMNVEV (reference sequence). V was pared by 5 bases and J by 3 bases, with 4 bases of the junction left unmatched. CDR3: CASSTRDSYNSPLHF. The CDR3 region has the DNA TGTGCCAGCAGTACTCGGGACAGCTATAATTCACCCCTCCACTTT.

The rearrangement links TRBV7-9 to TRBJ1-4, with 9 nucleotides matching TRBD1. V lost 1 base and J lost 3; bases outside the gene matches: 9. This CDR3 has 18 residues. Germline V lookup: CDR1 SEHNR, CDR2 FQNEAQ (reference sequence). CDR3 in DNA: TGTGCCAGCAGCTTAGAGGGGGACAGGGTTACGGCTAATGAAAAACTGTTTTTT. Protein product: CASSLEGDRVTANEKLFF.

This clone was counted between two and nine times. The chain's CDR3 is CASTFSGGFVGNTIYF. The CDR3 DNA reads as TGTGCCAGCACTTTCTCAGGGGGCTTCGTTGGAAACACCATATATTTT. This chain joins TRBV7-2 and TRBJ1-3; 8 bases align to TRBD1. Germline assignment: CDR1 SGHTA and CDR2 FQGNSA. V lost 7 bases, J lost 3 bases, and 11 bases stayed unmatched. The length of the CDR3 is 16 residues.

This clone occurred a few times. The chain couples TRBV24-1 to TRBJ1-2; 7 positions match TRBD1. The V and J ends lost 4 bases and 6 bases, in that order; junction bases with no gene match: 7. Germline assignment: CDR1 KGHDR and CDR2 SFDVKD. The CDR3 contains 14 residues. The CDR3: CATSDLRQGNGYTF. CDR3 bases: TGTGCCACCAGTGACTTGCGACAGGGTAATGGCTACACCTTC.

The chain carries TRBV2 and TRBJ1-3, with 8 bases matching TRBD1. V shed 9 bases and J 2 bases; nucleotides not matched to a gene: 6. CDR1 SNHLY and CDR2 FYNNEI come from the germline V gene. CDR3 length: 14 amino acids. DNA of the CDR3: TGTGCCAGTCAACAGGGGGGAACTGGAAACACCATATATTTT. Encoded protein: CASQQGGTGNTIYF.

In DNA form, the CDR3 reads TGTGCCAGCAGCTTAGGGAGGGGCGGGAACACTGAAGCTTTCTTT. This codes for CASSLGRGGNTEAFF. This chain connects TRBV7-6 to TRBJ1-1, with D possibly TRBD1 on 5 matching bases. The CDR3 covers 15 residues. Germline values: CDR1 SGHVS, CDR2 FNYEAQ. With 1 base removed from V and 1 base from J, the gap between germline ends came to 10 bases.

V gene TRBV7-8 combines with J gene TRBJ2-7, with 11 bases fitting TRBD2. CDR3 length: 16 amino acids. Germline lookup yields CDR1 SGHVS and CDR2 FQNEAQ. V trimming: 4 bases; J trimming: 3 bases; junction bases outside the gene matches: 8. CDR3 DNA: TGTGCCAGCAGCTCTTGGGCACTAGCGGGGGACTACGAGCAGTACTTC. This gives the protein CASSSWALAGDYEQYF.